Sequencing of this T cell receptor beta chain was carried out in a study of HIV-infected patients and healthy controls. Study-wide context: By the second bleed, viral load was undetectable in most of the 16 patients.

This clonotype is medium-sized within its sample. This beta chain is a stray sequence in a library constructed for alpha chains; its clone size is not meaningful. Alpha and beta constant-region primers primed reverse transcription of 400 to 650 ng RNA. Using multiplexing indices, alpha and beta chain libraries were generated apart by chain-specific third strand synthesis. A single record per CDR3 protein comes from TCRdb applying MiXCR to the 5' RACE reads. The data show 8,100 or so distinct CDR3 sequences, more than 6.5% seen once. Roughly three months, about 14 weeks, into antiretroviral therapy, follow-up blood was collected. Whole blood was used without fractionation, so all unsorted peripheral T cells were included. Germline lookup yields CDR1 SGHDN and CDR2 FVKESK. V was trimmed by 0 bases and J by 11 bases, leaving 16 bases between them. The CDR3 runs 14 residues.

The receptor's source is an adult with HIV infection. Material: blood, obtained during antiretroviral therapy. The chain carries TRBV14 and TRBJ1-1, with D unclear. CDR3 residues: CASSQDMPEGEAFF. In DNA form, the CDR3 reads TGTGCCAGCAGCCAAGATATGCCCGAGGGTGAGGCTTTCTTT.